These 3 T cell receptor beta chains originate from one sample sequenced in a study of cytomegalovirus exposure and HLA in healthy donors. The PCR ran on 60 Vbeta and 13 Jbeta primers. Some clones are missing from TCRdb's copy, which holds only in-frame ones; the method was immunoSEQ multiplex PCR. The sample shows some 130,000 clones, and about 1.7% sits with its ten largest clones. Input material: PBMCs. These receptors were collected from a man younger than 30 in good health and CMV-seronegative.

V and J are TRBV18 and TRBJ1-6, with 8 bases that match TRBD1. Germline V gene sequence: CDR1 KGHSH, CDR2 LQKENI. This CDR3 is 16 amino acids long. J gave up 2 bases and V 5 bases, and 5 bases lay outside the gene matches. The CDR3 DNA sequence: TGTGCCAGCTCAACCTTACAGGGGGCCTATAATTCACCCCTCCACTTT. This sequence encodes CASSTLQGAYNSPLHF.

The chain couples TRBV6-5 to TRBJ2-1; the match to TRBD1 covers 8 bases. Losses at the gene ends were 6 bases for V and 4 bases for J; bases not matched to a gene: 5. The CDR3 runs 14 residues. In germline, CDR1 is MNHEY, CDR2 SVGAGI. CDR3 nucleotides: TGTGCCAGCAGCCGGGGACAGGTTTACAATGAGCAGTTCTTC. Its protein product is CASSRGQVYNEQFF.

V gene TRBV29-1 combines with J gene TRBJ2-7; maybe TRBD2 (6 bases). The CDR3 sequence is 16 residues long. Trimming cost V 3 bases and J 1 base, with 19 bases left between them. CDR1 and CDR2 (germline): SQVTM, ANQGSEA. The CDR3 loop is CSVDLPSGESSYEQYF. The CDR3 DNA sequence: TGCAGCGTTGATTTGCCATCGGGAGAGTCGTCCTACGAGCAGTACTTC.